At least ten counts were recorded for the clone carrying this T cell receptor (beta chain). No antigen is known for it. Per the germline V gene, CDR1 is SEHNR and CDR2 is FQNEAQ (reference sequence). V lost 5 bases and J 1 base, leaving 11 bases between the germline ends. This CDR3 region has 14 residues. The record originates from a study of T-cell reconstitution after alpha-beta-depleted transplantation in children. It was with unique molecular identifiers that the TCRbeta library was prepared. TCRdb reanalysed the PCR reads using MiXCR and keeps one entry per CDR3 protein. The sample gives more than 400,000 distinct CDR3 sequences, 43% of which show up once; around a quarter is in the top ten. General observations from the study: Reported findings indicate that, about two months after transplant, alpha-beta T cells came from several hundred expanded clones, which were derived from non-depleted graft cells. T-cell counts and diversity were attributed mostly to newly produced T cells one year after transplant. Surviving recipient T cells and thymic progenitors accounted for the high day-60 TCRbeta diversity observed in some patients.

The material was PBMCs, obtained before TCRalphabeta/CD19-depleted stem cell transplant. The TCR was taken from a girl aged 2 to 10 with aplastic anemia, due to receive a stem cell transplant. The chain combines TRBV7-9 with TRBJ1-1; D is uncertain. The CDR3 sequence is CASSPPPANTEAFF. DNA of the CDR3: TGTGCCAGCAGCCCCCCACCTGCGAACACTGAAGCTTTCTTT. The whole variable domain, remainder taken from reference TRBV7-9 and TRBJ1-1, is DTGVSQNPRHKITKRGQNVTFRCDPISEHNRLYWYRQTLGQGPEFLTYFQNEAQLEKSRLLSDRFSAERPKGSFSTLEIQRTEQGDSAMYLCASSPPPANTEAFFGQGTRLTVV.